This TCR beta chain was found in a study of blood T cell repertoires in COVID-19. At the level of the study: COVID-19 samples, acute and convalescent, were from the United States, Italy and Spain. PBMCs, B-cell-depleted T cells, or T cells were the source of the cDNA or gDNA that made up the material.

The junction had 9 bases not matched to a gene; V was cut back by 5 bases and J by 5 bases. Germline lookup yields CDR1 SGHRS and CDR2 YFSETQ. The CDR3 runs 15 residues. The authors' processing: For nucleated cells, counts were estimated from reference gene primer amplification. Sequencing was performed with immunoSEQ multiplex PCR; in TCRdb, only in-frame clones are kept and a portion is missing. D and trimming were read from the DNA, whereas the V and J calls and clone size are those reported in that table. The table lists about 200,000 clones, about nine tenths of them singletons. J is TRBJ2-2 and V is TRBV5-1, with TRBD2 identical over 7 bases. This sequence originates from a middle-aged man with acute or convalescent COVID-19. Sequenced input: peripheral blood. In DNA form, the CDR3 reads TGCGCCAGCAGTATCAAGCGGGGAGGAACCGGGGAGCTGTTTTTT. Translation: CASSIKRGGTGELFF.